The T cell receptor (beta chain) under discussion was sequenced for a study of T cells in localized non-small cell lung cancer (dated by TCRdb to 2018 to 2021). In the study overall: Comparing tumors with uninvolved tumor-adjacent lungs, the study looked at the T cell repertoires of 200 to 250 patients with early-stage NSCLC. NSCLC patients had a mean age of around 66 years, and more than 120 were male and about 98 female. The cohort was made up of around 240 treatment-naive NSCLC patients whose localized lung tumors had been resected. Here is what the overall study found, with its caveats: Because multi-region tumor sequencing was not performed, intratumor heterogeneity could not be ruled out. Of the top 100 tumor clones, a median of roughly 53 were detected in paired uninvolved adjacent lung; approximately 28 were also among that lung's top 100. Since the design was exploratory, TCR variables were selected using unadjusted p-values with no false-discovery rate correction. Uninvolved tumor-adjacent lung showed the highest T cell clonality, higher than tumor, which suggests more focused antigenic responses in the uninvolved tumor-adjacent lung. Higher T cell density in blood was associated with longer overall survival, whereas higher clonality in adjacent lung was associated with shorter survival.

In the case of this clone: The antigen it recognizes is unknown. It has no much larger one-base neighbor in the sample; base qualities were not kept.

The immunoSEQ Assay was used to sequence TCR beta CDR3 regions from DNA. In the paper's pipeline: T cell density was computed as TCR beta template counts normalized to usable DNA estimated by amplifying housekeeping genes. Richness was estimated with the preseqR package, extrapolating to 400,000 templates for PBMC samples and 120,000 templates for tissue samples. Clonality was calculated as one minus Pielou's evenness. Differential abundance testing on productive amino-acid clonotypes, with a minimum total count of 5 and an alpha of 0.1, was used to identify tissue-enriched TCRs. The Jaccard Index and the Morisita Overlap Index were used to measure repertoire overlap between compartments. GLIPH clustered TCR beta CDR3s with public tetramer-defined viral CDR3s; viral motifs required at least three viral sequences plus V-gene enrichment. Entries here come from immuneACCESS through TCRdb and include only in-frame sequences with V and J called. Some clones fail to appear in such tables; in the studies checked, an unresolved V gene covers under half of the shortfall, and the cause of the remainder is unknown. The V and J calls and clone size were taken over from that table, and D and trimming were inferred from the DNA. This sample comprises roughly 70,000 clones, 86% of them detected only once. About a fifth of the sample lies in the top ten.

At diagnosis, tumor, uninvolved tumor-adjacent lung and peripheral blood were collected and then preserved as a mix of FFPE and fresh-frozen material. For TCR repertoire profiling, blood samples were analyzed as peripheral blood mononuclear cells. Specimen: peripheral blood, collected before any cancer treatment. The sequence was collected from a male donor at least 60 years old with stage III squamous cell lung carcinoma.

Read as DNA, the sequence is TGTGCCAGCAGCTTAGGTGGAATGCTGGATGAAAAACTGTTTTTT. It translates as CASSLGGMLDEKLFF. The sequence joins TRBV7-9 to TRBJ1-4, with the D gene too uncertain to name. Trimming takes 1 base from V and 6 bases from J, and the germline ends sit 12 bases apart. The germline V gene (reference sequence) yields SEHNR for CDR1 and FQNEAQ for CDR2. CDR3 length: 15 amino acids, cysteine to phenylalanine. CDR3 DNA is the only sequence kept; it has 45 bases, read in frame from the first base.